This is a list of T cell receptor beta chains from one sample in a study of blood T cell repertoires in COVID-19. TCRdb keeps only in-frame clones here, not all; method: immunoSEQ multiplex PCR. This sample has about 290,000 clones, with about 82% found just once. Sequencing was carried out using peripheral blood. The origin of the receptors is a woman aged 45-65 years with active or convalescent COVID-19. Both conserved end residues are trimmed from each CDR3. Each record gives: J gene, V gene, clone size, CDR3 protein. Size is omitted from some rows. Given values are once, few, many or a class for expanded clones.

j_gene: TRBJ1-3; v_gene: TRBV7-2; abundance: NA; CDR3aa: ASSLAGQGGNTIY
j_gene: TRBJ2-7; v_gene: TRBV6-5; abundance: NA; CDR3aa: ASSLSRDRDSEQY
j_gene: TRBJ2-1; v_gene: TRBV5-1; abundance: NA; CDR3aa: ASSLVGQGSYNEQF
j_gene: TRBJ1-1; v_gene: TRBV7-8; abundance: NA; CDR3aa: ASSPYWGGNTEAF
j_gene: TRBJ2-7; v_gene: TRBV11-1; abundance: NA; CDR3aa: ASSLTAGDAEQY
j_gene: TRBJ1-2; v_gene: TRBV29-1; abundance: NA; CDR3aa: SVPSSIGAVAYGYT
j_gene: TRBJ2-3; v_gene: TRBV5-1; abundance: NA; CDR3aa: ASSLRAGAQDTQY
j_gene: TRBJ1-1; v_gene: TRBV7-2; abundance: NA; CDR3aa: ASSSPQSEAF
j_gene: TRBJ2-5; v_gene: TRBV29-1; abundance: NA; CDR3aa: SVASGTQETQY
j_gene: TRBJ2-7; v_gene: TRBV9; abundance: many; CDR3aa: ASSVGPALSSYEQY